This T cell receptor (beta chain) was captured in a study of cytomegalovirus exposure and HLA in healthy donors. Trimming stripped 0 bases from V and 10 bases from J, with 13 bases between. Germline V CDR1 and CDR2: KGHSH, LQKENI. CDR3 length: 15 residues. This PCR relied on a set of 60 Vbeta primers and 13 Jbeta primers. Assay used: immunoSEQ multiplex PCR; TCRdb lists only in-frame clones, some missing. The sample lists 150,000 to 200,000 clones, 62% occurring once. The sample consisted of PBMCs. This TCR was recovered from a man aged 35 to 55 in good health and CMV-seronegative. This chain links TRBV18 with TRBJ1-6, with no clear D. This chain's CDR3 is CASSPPGTTDSPLHF. CDR3 bases: TGTGCCAGCTCACCACCGGGTACCACAGACTCACCCCTCCACTTT.